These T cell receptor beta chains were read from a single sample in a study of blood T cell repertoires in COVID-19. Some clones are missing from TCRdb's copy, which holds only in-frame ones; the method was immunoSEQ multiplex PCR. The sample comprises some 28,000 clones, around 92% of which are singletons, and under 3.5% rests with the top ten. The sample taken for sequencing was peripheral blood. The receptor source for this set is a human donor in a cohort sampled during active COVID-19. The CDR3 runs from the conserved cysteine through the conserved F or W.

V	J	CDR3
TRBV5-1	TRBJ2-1	CASQQNPGGSSYNEQFF
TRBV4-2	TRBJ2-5	CASSLPGQGTETQYF
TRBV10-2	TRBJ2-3	CASSEIRGGITDTQYF
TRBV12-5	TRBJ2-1	CASGLVAGGSYNEQFF
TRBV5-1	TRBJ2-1	CASSPGGRGFYNEQFF
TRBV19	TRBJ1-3	CASSGVGNTIYF
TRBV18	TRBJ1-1	CASSPGLGGNTEAFF
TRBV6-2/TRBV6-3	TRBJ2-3	CASSSRLAGSTDTQYF
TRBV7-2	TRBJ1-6	CASSLNRGRENSPLHF
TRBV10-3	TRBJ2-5	CATRLGSGMETQYF
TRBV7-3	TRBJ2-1	CASSLIRGSSYNEQFF
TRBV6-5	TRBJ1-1	CASSPQQGNTEAFF
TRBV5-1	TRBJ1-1	CASSLIRGISNTEAFF
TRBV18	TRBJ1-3	CASSAGQSSGNTIYF
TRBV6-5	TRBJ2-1	CASLLAGGNEQFF
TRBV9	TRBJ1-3	CASSVGWEGNTIYF
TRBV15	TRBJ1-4	CATSRDYPRWAATNEKLFF
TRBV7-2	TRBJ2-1	CASSLRGVSYNEQFF
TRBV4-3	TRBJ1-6	CASSQDPSRGSPLHF
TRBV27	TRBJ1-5	CASSLGTGSQPQHF
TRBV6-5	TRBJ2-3	CATQTATDTQYF
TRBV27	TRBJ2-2	CASSLGTSGGTGGAGELFF
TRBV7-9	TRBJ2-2	CASSLALESGELFF
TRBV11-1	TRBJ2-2	CASSLGDRGLRELFF
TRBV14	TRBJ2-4	CASSPGGAFGNIQYF
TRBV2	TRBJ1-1	CASSDEAGVFTEAFF
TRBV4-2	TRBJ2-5	CASSQGRAGEIETQYF
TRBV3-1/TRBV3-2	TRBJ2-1	CASSYYADQQRFF
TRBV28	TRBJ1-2	CASSLQGSYGYTF
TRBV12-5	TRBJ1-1	CASGTSTGNTEAFF
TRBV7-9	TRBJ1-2	CASSLGRGMSYTF
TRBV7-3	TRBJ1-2	CASSLTGGDYGYTF
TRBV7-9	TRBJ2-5	CASSLSRLARSQETQYF
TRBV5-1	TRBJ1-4	CASSTTGPATNEKLFF
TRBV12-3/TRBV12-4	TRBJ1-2	CASSLAPYGYTF
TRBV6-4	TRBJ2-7	CASSPERGGAYEQYF
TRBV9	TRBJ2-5	CASSLHPRGGAGFQETQYF
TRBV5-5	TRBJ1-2	CASNLRGQSYGYTF
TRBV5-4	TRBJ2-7	CASSLDSNEQYF
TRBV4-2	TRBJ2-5	CASSQGSRGETQYF
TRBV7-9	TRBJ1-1	CATRGLLPQQNTEAFF
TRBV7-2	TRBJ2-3	CASSLRTSGSDTQYF
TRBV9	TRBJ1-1	CASSVDFSSAEAFF
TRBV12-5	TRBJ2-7	CASSTYYEQYF